This T cell receptor beta chain was recovered during a study of patients and donors after allogeneic stem cell transplantation. One entry per CDR3 protein, called by TCRdb with MiXCR from the RT-PCR reads. The sample holds about 110,000 distinct CDR3 sequences, around 38% seen once. The germline V gene has CDR1 LNHNV and CDR2 YYDKDF (reference sequence). This CDR3 contains 14 residues. The V end lost 0 bases, the J end lost 7 bases, and 12 bases lay between the germline ends. The chain combines TRBV15 with TRBJ1-1; a possible D gene is TRBD1 (6 bases). The sequence was collected from a human donor who was either an allogeneic HSCT recipient or a stem cell or donor lymphocyte infusion donor (not recorded which). It is not recorded whose cells these are; they may come from a transplant donor. Sequenced input: blood, either unsorted or a sorted T cell fraction (not recorded which). DNA of the CDR3: TGTGCCACCAGCAGAGATCTCTTCAGGGGTGAAGCTTTCTTT. It is translated as CATSRDLFRGEAFF.